A selection of T cell receptor beta chains follows, all from one sample in a study of T cell repertoires in cytomegalovirus infection. Antigens of these TCRs are unknown. TCRdb called the reads again in MiXCR, with one record for every CDR3 protein. The profile shows over 250,000 distinct CDR3 sequences, 22% of them singletons. Material: cultured PBMCs, obtained from culture after CMV antigen stimulation. All receptors come from a human donor in good health (CMV status not recorded). Some clones in this sample may be carry-over from other donors' samples. Both conserved end residues are part of each CDR3. The order of the fields is J gene, clone size, CDR3 length, D gene, V gene, CDR3 protein, CDR3 DNA. A D gene is named only where the DNA matches it firmly. Rows may omit the clone size; those that give it use once, few, many or a size class.

j_gene: TRBJ2-5
abundance: NA
len: 15
d_gene: NA
v_gene: TRBV27
CDR3aa: CASSLSGQNQETQYF
CDR3nt: TGTGCCAGCAGTTTATCCGGGCAGAACCAAGAGACCCAGTACTTC

j_gene: TRBJ2-5
abundance: many
len: 15
d_gene: NA
v_gene: TRBV7-4
CDR3aa: CASSFITREQETQYF
CDR3nt: TGTGCCAGCAGCTTTATCACCCGAGAGCAAGAGACCCAGTACTTC

j_gene: TRBJ2-3
abundance: NA
len: 15
d_gene: NA
v_gene: TRBV20-1
CDR3aa: CSARASGPPGDTQYF
CDR3nt: TGCAGTGCTAGAGCTTCGGGCCCGCCGGGAGATACGCAGTATTTT

j_gene: TRBJ1-1
abundance: NA
len: 13
d_gene: NA
v_gene: TRBV12-3/TRBV12-4
CDR3aa: CASSFEGTGLAFF
CDR3nt: TGTGCCAGCAGTTTTGAAGGGACGGGGCTAGCTTTCTTT

j_gene: TRBJ2-2
abundance: NA
len: 15
d_gene: NA
v_gene: TRBV6-2/TRBV6-3
CDR3aa: CASSWVSGNTGELFF
CDR3nt: TGTGCCAGCAGTTGGGTTAGCGGGAACACCGGGGAGCTGTTTTTT

j_gene: TRBJ1-5
abundance: NA
len: 14
d_gene: NA
v_gene: TRBV28
CDR3aa: CASRPTLTRQPQHF
CDR3nt: TGTGCCAGCAGGCCGACATTAACGCGGCAGCCCCAGCATTTT

j_gene: TRBJ1-2
abundance: many
len: 13
d_gene: TRBD1
v_gene: TRBV7-9
CDR3aa: CASSPDRVAGYTF
CDR3nt: TGTGCCAGCAGCCCCGACAGGGTAGCTGGCTACACCTTC

j_gene: TRBJ2-3
abundance: many
len: 17
d_gene: TRBD2
v_gene: TRBV6-2/TRBV6-3
CDR3aa: CASSSPHSGRSVDTQYF
CDR3nt: TGTGCCAGCAGTAGCCCTCATAGCGGGAGGTCCGTAGATACGCAGTATTTT

j_gene: TRBJ1-1
abundance: NA
len: 17
d_gene: TRBD1
v_gene: TRBV14
CDR3aa: CASSQDLGQGWLTEAFF
CDR3nt: TGTGCCAGCAGCCAAGATCTGGGACAGGGATGGTTAACTGAAGCTTTCTTT

j_gene: TRBJ1-2
abundance: NA
len: 14
d_gene: NA
v_gene: TRBV7-6
CDR3aa: CASSLSQGVYGYTF
CDR3nt: TGTGCCAGCAGCTTATCGCAGGGTGTCTATGGCTACACCTTC

j_gene: TRBJ2-7
abundance: many
len: 15
d_gene: TRBD2
v_gene: TRBV7-8
CDR3aa: CASSLSSGMSYEQYF
CDR3nt: TGTGCCAGCAGCTTGTCTAGCGGGATGTCCTACGAGCAGTACTTC

j_gene: TRBJ1-1
abundance: few
len: 14
d_gene: NA
v_gene: TRBV5-5
CDR3aa: CASSLSDLNTEAFF
CDR3nt: TGTGCCAGCAGCTTGTCAGACCTGAACACTGAAGCTTTCTTT

j_gene: TRBJ2-3
abundance: many
len: 11
d_gene: NA
v_gene: TRBV20-1
CDR3aa: CSASPLATQYF
CDR3nt: TGCAGTGCTAGCCCACTAGCAACGCAGTATTTT

j_gene: TRBJ2-3
abundance: few
len: 14
d_gene: NA
v_gene: TRBV23-1
CDR3aa: CASWRDSLTDTQYF
CDR3nt: TGCGCCAGCTGGAGGGACAGCCTCACAGATACGCAGTATTTT

j_gene: TRBJ1-2
abundance: NA
len: 17
d_gene: TRBD1
v_gene: TRBV19
CDR3aa: CASSMGDRGNLYGGYTF
CDR3nt: TGTGCCAGTAGTATGGGTGACAGGGGGAATCTTTACGGTGGCTACACCTTC

j_gene: TRBJ1-1
abundance: NA
len: 13
d_gene: NA
v_gene: TRBV18
CDR3aa: CASTSPTNTEAFF
CDR3nt: TGTGCCAGCACATCACCTACGAACACTGAAGCTTTCTTT

j_gene: TRBJ2-7
abundance: many
len: 15
d_gene: TRBD2
v_gene: TRBV11-1
CDR3aa: CASRASGALSYEQYF
CDR3nt: TGTGCCAGCAGAGCTAGCGGGGCCCTCTCCTACGAGCAGTACTTC

j_gene: TRBJ2-3
abundance: NA
len: 14
d_gene: NA
v_gene: TRBV4-1
CDR3aa: CASSQVRHTDTQYF
CDR3nt: TGCGCCAGCAGCCAAGTTAGACACACAGATACGCAGTATTTT

j_gene: TRBJ1-2
abundance: NA
len: 14
d_gene: NA
v_gene: TRBV30
CDR3aa: CAWSYGLGDYGYTF
CDR3nt: TGTGCCTGGAGTTACGGACTGGGGGACTATGGCTACACCTTC

j_gene: TRBJ2-6
abundance: NA
len: 16
d_gene: TRBD2
v_gene: TRBV28
CDR3aa: CASIAGATSGANVLTF
CDR3nt: TGTGCCAGCATAGCGGGAGCAACCTCTGGGGCCAACGTCCTGACTTTC

j_gene: TRBJ1-6
abundance: NA
len: 13
d_gene: TRBD1
v_gene: TRBV30
CDR3aa: CALQTGQNSPLHF
CDR3nt: TGTGCCCTGCAGACAGGGCAGAATTCACCCCTCCACTTT

j_gene: TRBJ2-1
abundance: NA
len: 17
d_gene: NA
v_gene: TRBV19
CDR3aa: CASSRVGAPSSYNEQFF
CDR3nt: TGTGCCAGTAGTAGGGTTGGGGCCCCGAGCTCCTACAATGAGCAGTTCTTC

j_gene: TRBJ1-5
abundance: NA
len: 15
d_gene: TRBD1
v_gene: TRBV5-1
CDR3aa: CASSLEGARNQPQHF
CDR3nt: TGCGCCAGCAGCTTAGAGGGGGCACGCAATCAGCCCCAGCATTTT

j_gene: TRBJ2-1
abundance: NA
len: 15
d_gene: TRBD2
v_gene: TRBV5-1
CDR3aa: CASSLAAGAEYEQFF
CDR3nt: TGCGCCAGCAGCTTGGCAGCGGGAGCTGAATATGAGCAGTTCTTC

j_gene: TRBJ2-1
abundance: many
len: 16
d_gene: TRBD2
v_gene: TRBV7-3
CDR3aa: CASSPAGTNSYNEQFF
CDR3nt: TGTGCCAGCAGCCCCGCCGGGACTAATTCCTACAATGAGCAGTTCTTC

j_gene: TRBJ1-1
abundance: NA
len: 13
d_gene: NA
v_gene: TRBV19
CDR3aa: CASKLGWNTEAFF
CDR3nt: TGTGCCAGTAAGCTGGGGTGGAACACTGAAGCTTTCTTT

j_gene: TRBJ2-1
abundance: NA
len: 17
d_gene: TRBD2
v_gene: TRBV11-1
CDR3aa: CASSRQTSSGVRDEQFF
CDR3nt: TGTGCCAGCAGCCGACAAACCTCTAGCGGGGTAAGGGATGAGCAGTTCTTC

j_gene: TRBJ2-3
abundance: NA
len: 15
d_gene: TRBD2
v_gene: TRBV20-1
CDR3aa: CSASYAGGPRDTQYF
CDR3nt: TGCAGTGCTAGTTATGCGGGAGGGCCTAGAGATACGCAGTATTTT

j_gene: TRBJ2-5
abundance: many
len: 13
d_gene: NA
v_gene: TRBV7-2
CDR3aa: CASSLSTRWTQYF
CDR3nt: TGTGCCAGCAGCCTCTCCACCCGCTGGACCCAGTACTTC

j_gene: TRBJ2-6
abundance: few
len: 17
d_gene: TRBD2
v_gene: TRBV7-3
CDR3aa: CASSLNMGGSGANVLTF
CDR3nt: TGTGCCAGCAGCTTAAACATGGGAGGGTCTGGGGCCAACGTCCTGACTTTC

j_gene: TRBJ1-6
abundance: NA
len: 16
d_gene: NA
v_gene: TRBV7-9
CDR3aa: CASSLFQGLYNSPLHF
CDR3nt: TGTGCCAGCAGCTTATTCCAGGGCCTTTATAATTCACCCCTCCACTTT

j_gene: TRBJ2-5
abundance: few
len: 14
d_gene: NA
v_gene: TRBV7-2
CDR3aa: CASSPEAGRKTQYF
CDR3nt: TGTGCCAGCAGCCCAGAAGCAGGGAGGAAGACCCAGTACTTC

j_gene: TRBJ1-5
abundance: few
len: 15
d_gene: TRBD1
v_gene: TRBV6-6
CDR3aa: CASRSGTAVNQPQHF
CDR3nt: TGTGCCAGCAGGTCCGGGACAGCTGTGAATCAGCCCCAGCATTTT

j_gene: TRBJ2-5
abundance: few
len: 20
d_gene: TRBD2
v_gene: TRBV7-6
CDR3aa: CASSVRGRGTSGSRGETQYF
CDR3nt: TGTGCCAGCAGCGTACGAGGGCGGGGGACTAGCGGGAGCCGAGGAGAGACCCAGTACTTC

j_gene: TRBJ2-1
abundance: NA
len: 15
d_gene: TRBD2
v_gene: TRBV12-3/TRBV12-4
CDR3aa: CASSITSGRENEQFF
CDR3nt: TGTGCCAGCAGTATTACTAGCGGGAGGGAGAATGAGCAGTTCTTC

j_gene: TRBJ1-1
abundance: few
len: 14
d_gene: NA
v_gene: TRBV7-2
CDR3aa: CASSLLGGNTEAFF
CDR3nt: TGTGCCAGCAGCTTATTGGGGGGTAACACTGAAGCTTTCTTT

j_gene: TRBJ1-5
abundance: few
len: 15
d_gene: TRBD1
v_gene: TRBV28
CDR3aa: CASSSITGGVKPQQF
CDR3nt: TGTGCCAGCAGTTCGATAACAGGGGGCGTAAAGCCCCAGCAATTT

j_gene: TRBJ2-4
abundance: NA
len: 15
d_gene: NA
v_gene: TRBV11-2
CDR3aa: CASSLDHGYQNIQYF
CDR3nt: TGTGCCAGCAGCTTAGATCACGGCTATCAAAACATTCAGTACTTC

j_gene: TRBJ2-5
abundance: many
len: 15
d_gene: TRBD1
v_gene: TRBV4-1
CDR3aa: CASSLHDRGSGTQYF
CDR3nt: TGCGCCAGCAGCCTTCATGACAGGGGATCGGGGACCCAGTACTTC

j_gene: TRBJ2-3
abundance: few
len: 15
d_gene: TRBD1
v_gene: TRBV7-2
CDR3aa: CASSSFGTGTDTQYF
CDR3nt: TGTGCCAGCAGCTCCTTTGGGACAGGCACAGATACGCAGTATTTT

j_gene: TRBJ2-1
abundance: NA
len: 15
d_gene: TRBD2
v_gene: TRBV6-7
CDR3aa: CASTSAGGPSNEQFF
CDR3nt: TGTGCCAGCACTTCGGCGGGAGGGCCAAGCAATGAGCAGTTCTTC

j_gene: TRBJ2-2
abundance: NA
len: 15
d_gene: NA
v_gene: TRBV5-4
CDR3aa: CASSPGLQVTGELFF
CDR3nt: TGTGCCAGCAGCCCGGGATTACAGGTCACCGGGGAGCTGTTTTTT

j_gene: TRBJ2-1
abundance: few
len: 11
d_gene: NA
v_gene: TRBV20-1
CDR3aa: CSAATSNEQFF
CDR3nt: TGCAGTGCTGCCACTAGCAATGAGCAGTTCTTC

j_gene: TRBJ1-4
abundance: many
len: 14
d_gene: NA
v_gene: TRBV7-2
CDR3aa: CASSEAGANEKLFF
CDR3nt: TGTGCCAGCAGCGAAGCAGGGGCTAATGAAAAACTGTTTTTT

j_gene: TRBJ1-2
abundance: many
len: 12
d_gene: NA
v_gene: TRBV20-1
CDR3aa: CSAEPAFWGYTF
CDR3nt: TGCAGTGCCGAACCCGCGTTCTGGGGCTACACCTTC

j_gene: TRBJ2-1
abundance: few
len: 15
d_gene: NA
v_gene: TRBV7-6
CDR3aa: CASSLEGGVYNEQFF
CDR3nt: TGTGCCAGCAGCTTAGAGGGGGGGGTTTACAATGAGCAGTTCTTC

j_gene: TRBJ2-5
abundance: medium-sized
len: 15
d_gene: NA
v_gene: TRBV7-2
CDR3aa: CASSRRYGRQETQYF
CDR3nt: TGTGCCAGCAGCCGGCGGTATGGACGTCAAGAGACCCAGTACTTC

j_gene: TRBJ1-1
abundance: NA
len: 16
d_gene: NA
v_gene: TRBV6-2/TRBV6-3
CDR3aa: CASSYSTDSMNTEAFF
CDR3nt: TGTGCCAGCAGTTACTCGACAGACTCTATGAACACTGAAGCTTTCTTT